This paragraph covers one T cell receptor (beta chain) sequence. Its antigen remains unidentified. The data are from a study of molecular identifiers for immune sequencing clone quantification. Overall study context: Replicate RNA from around 20,000 or 100,000 naive CD8 T cells formed five aliquots; four were sequenced. General study points: Highly expanded clone sizes could be underestimated by identical TCR molecules that share a barcode. Effector cells had over 97% of their molecules in clones above 20 RNA copies, while naive cells had under 1%.

CDR1 MNHEY and CDR2 SVGEGT come from the germline V gene. The CDR3 is 15 residues long. V was clipped by 4 bases and J by 1 base, with 14 bases between them. Sorted naive CD8 T cells, roughly 17,000 to 1,100,000, were sequenced from 10%, 30% or 50% RNA. Each CDR3 protein is one row after TCRdb ran MiXCR on the PCR reads. The sample consists of roughly 320,000 distinct CDR3 sequences, over 20% of them appearing once. The clonotype comes from a human donor in good health. Some libraries in this study had Jurkat cell RNA spiked in. This sequence joins TRBV6-2 or TRBV6-3 and TRBJ2-7; D is possibly TRBD2 (6 bases). The specimen sequenced was naive CD8+ T cells from blood, with Jurkat cell RNA spiked in. As for subset: FACS-sorted CD8+CD4-CCR7+CD45RA+ naive T cells. The CDR3 loop reads CASSSVAEESYEQYF. In DNA form, the CDR3 reads TGTGCCAGCAGTTCGGTAGCGGAGGAGTCCTACGAGCAGTACTTC.